This TCR beta chain comes out of a study of blood T cells in healthy people across ages. Study-wide points: TCR beta diversity per million T cells fell roughly linearly with age. The long-lived group displayed more naive CD4+ cells, plus higher diversity, than the aged donors did.

A second PCR, run for roughly 7 to 11 cycles, used a sample-barcoded 5' primer plus a J-beta primer mix. A single record per CDR3 protein comes from TCRdb applying MiXCR to the 5' RACE reads. The data show around 800,000 distinct CDR3 sequences, about half seen once. On this clonotype itself: As yet, its antigen is unknown.

The CDR3 contains 12 residues. Trimming took 2 bases from V and 1 from J, leaving 2 bases between them. Per germline, CDR1 MNHEY and CDR2 SVGAGI. This sequence joins TRBV6-5 and TRBJ1-1; D not resolved. The clonotype was recovered from an elderly man in good health. The sample consisted of blood. CDR3 residues: CASSYRNTEAFF. In DNA, the CDR3 is TGTGCCAGCAGTTACCGGAACACTGAAGCTTTCTTT.